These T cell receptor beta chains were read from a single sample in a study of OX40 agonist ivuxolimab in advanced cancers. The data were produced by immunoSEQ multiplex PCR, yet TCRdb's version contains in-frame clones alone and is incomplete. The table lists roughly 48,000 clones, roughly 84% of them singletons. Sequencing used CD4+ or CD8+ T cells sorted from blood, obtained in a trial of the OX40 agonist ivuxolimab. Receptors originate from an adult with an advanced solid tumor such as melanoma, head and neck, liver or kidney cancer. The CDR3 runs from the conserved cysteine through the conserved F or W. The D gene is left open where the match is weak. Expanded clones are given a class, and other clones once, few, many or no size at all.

CATSRGEGTSGDNEQFF	TGTGCCACCAGCAGAGGGGAGGGGACTAGCGGTGACAATGAGCAGTTCTTC	TRBV15	TRBJ2-1	.	TRBD2
CASRPGQSNQPQHF	TGTGCCAGCAGACCCGGACAGTCCAATCAGCCCCAGCATTTT	TRBV2	TRBJ1-5	once	.
CASSLRGNYYEQYF	TGTGCCAGCAGCTTACGAGGAAATTACTACGAGCAGTACTTC	TRBV5-4	TRBJ2-7	.	.
CASIRSGNTEAFF	TGTGCCAGCATTCGTAGCGGGAACACTGAAGCTTTCTTT	TRBV28	TRBJ1-1	.	.
CASSERTGFYGYTF	TGTGCCAGCAGTGAAAGGACAGGTTTCTATGGCTACACCTTC	TRBV6-1	TRBJ1-2	.	TRBD1
CASSGRDRGVADTQYF	TGTGCCAGCAGTGGCCGGGACAGGGGGGTAGCAGATACGCAGTATTTT	TRBV2	TRBJ2-3	.	TRBD1
CAWTYEANYGYTF	TGTGCCTGGACTTACGAGGCTAACTATGGCTACACCTTC	TRBV30	TRBJ1-2	.	.
CASSPGVTTYNEQFF	TGTGCCAGCTCACCAGGGGTTACAACCTACAATGAGCAGTTCTTC	TRBV18	TRBJ2-1	.	.
CASSDGQGFYEQYF	TGTGCCAGCAGTGACGGACAGGGATTCTACGAGCAGTACTTC	TRBV2	TRBJ2-7	.	TRBD1
CASSLEISGSEQYF	TGTGCCAGCAGCTTAGAGATTAGCGGGAGCGAGCAGTACTTC	TRBV7-8	TRBJ2-7	.	TRBD2
CASSIRSEHF	TGTGCCAGTAGTATAAGGTCCGAACACTTC	TRBV19	TRBJ2-5	.	.
CASTVLTSGGTEQFF	TGTGCCAGCACGGTGCTTACTAGCGGGGGTACTGAGCAGTTCTTC	TRBV2	TRBJ2-1	.	TRBD2
CASCEGGYGYTF	TGTGCCAGTTGCGAGGGAGGCTATGGCTACACCTTC	TRBV19	TRBJ1-2	.	.
CASRSMGQGSSKHYGYTF	TGTGCCAGCAGATCAATGGGTCAGGGCTCCTCCAAACACTATGGCTACACCTTC	TRBV11-2	TRBJ1-2	.	.
CASSSTRGQIAYEQYF	TGTGCCAGCAGTTCGACGAGGGGACAGATCGCGTACGAGCAGTACTTC	TRBV28	TRBJ2-7	.	TRBD1
CASSWGEPYNEQFF	TGTGCCAGCTCCTGGGGTGAACCCTACAATGAGCAGTTCTTC	TRBV18	TRBJ2-1	.	.
CASSGLAGEEDTQYF	TGTGCCAGTAGTGGACTAGCGGGAGAAGAAGATACGCAGTATTTT	TRBV19	TRBJ2-3	.	TRBD2
CASSSLMGSEQFF	TGCGCCAGCAGCTCCCTAATGGGATCTGAGCAGTTCTTC	TRBV5-1	TRBJ2-1	.	.
CASSQWGTSGRAGTGELFF	TGCGCCAGCAGTCAATGGGGGACTAGCGGGAGGGCCGGAACCGGGGAGCTGTTTTTT	TRBV23-1	TRBJ2-2	.	TRBD2
CASSQGGGRETQYF	TGTGCCAGCAGCCAAGGGGGAGGGCGGGAGACCCAGTACTTC	TRBV4-2	TRBJ2-5	.	TRBD2
CASKGQGAKDTQYF	TGTGCCAGCAAAGGACAGGGGGCGAAGGATACGCAGTATTTT	TRBV6-1	TRBJ2-3	.	TRBD1
CATTNTKITEAFF	TGTGCCACCACGAACACTAAGATCACTGAAGCTTTCTTT	TRBV28	TRBJ1-1	.	.
CASRSHRGMNEKLFF	TGTGCCAGCAGGAGCCACAGGGGAATGAATGAAAAACTGTTTTTT	TRBV28	TRBJ1-4	once	TRBD1
CASSLRRTGVIKETQYF	TGTGCCAGCAGCTTGAGGCGGACAGGGGTAATTAAAGAGACCCAGTACTTC	TRBV5-8	TRBJ2-5	.	TRBD1
CASSIPEAFF	TGTGCCAGCAGTATACCTGAAGCTTTCTTT	TRBV28	TRBJ1-1	.	.
CASSFGVGSMNTEAFF	TGCGCCAGCAGCTTCGGAGTAGGGAGCATGAACACTGAAGCTTTCTTT	TRBV5-1	TRBJ1-1	few	.
CATSSLGETQYF	TGTGCCACCAGCAGCCTGGGAGAGACCCAGTACTTC	TRBV15	TRBJ2-5	.	.
CASSVVTSGELFF	TGTGCCAGCAGCGTAGTTACGTCCGGGGAGCTGTTTTTT	TRBV9	TRBJ2-2	.	.
CASSQGTGPFYEQYF	TGTGCCAGCAGCCAGGGAACAGGGCCCTTCTACGAGCAGTACTTC	TRBV7-9	TRBJ2-7	.	.
CASSPSGGDYGYTF	TGTGCCAGCAGCCCCTCGGGGGGCGACTATGGCTACACCTTC	TRBV7-9	TRBJ1-2	.	.
CAWRLLAGGRTDTQYF	TGTGCCTGGAGGTTACTAGCGGGAGGTCGCACAGATACGCAGTATTTT	TRBV30	TRBJ2-3	.	TRBD2
CASSSPSTYEQYF	TGCGCCAGCAGCTCTCCCAGTACCTACGAGCAGTACTTC	TRBV5-1	TRBJ2-7	.	.
CASSTDRDGMSPLHF	TGCGCCAGCAGCACGGACAGGGATGGCATGTCACCCCTCCACTTT	TRBV5-1	TRBJ1-6	.	TRBD1
CASSQDPRSQAFF	TGTGCCAGCAGCCAAGATCCTAGGAGTCAAGCTTTCTTT	TRBV14	TRBJ1-1	.	.
CASSVGVVSNEKLFF	TGTGCCAGCAGCGTAGGTGTTGTATCTAATGAAAAACTGTTTTTT	TRBV9	TRBJ1-4	.	.
CASSLAGTNQETQYF	TGCGCCAGCAGCTTAGCGGGGACAAACCAAGAGACCCAGTACTTC	TRBV5-1	TRBJ2-5	.	.
CASRRTGQISGANVLTF	TGCGCCAGCAGGCGGACAGGACAAATTTCTGGGGCCAACGTCCTGACTTTC	TRBV4-1	TRBJ2-6	.	TRBD1
CASIGGRNYGYTF	TGTGCCAGCATTGGGGGGCGAAACTATGGCTACACCTTC	TRBV6-4	TRBJ1-2	.	.
CASSPSRTGAIAVKNIQYF	TGTGCCAGCAGCCCATCTCGGACAGGGGCCATCGCGGTCAAAAACATTCAGTACTTC	TRBV11-2	TRBJ2-4	.	TRBD1
CASSLSAQGTHEQYF	TGTGCCAGCAGTTTATCCGCGCAGGGTACCCACGAGCAGTACTTC	TRBV28	TRBJ2-7	.	.
CASSETSGSYEQYF	TGTGCCAGCTCCGAGACTAGCGGGAGTTACGAGCAGTACTTC	TRBV11-3	TRBJ2-7	.	TRBD2
CASSPGQGGNTQYF	TGCGCCAGCAGCCCCGGACAGGGGGGGAATACGCAGTATTTT	TRBV5-1	TRBJ2-3	few	TRBD1
CASSSGISGANVLTF	TGTGCCAGCAGCTCGGGGATTTCCGGGGCCAACGTCCTGACTTTC	TRBV7-3	TRBJ2-6	few	.
CASSPRGQGSEKLFF	TGTGCCAGCAGTCCCCGGGGACAGGGTTCCGAAAAACTGTTTTTT	TRBV28	TRBJ1-4	.	TRBD1
CASPASSGANVLTF	TGTGCCTCCCCGGCCTCCTCTGGGGCCAACGTCCTGACTTTC	TRBV30	TRBJ2-6	.	.
CASSQGTGGGTEAFF	TGTGCCAGCAGCCAAGGGACAGGGGGCGGCACTGAAGCTTTCTTT	TRBV7-2	TRBJ1-1	.	TRBD1
CSVMTGWDTEAFF	TGCAGCGTTATGACAGGGTGGGACACTGAAGCTTTCTTT	TRBV29-1	TRBJ1-1	.	TRBD1
CASNYYTEAFF	TGTGCCAGCAACTATTACACTGAAGCTTTCTTT	TRBV28	TRBJ1-1	.	.
CASSLLAGGTDTQYF	TGTGCCAGCAGTTTACTAGCGGGAGGCACAGATACGCAGTATTTT	TRBV2	TRBJ2-3	.	TRBD2
CASTRPGGDTGELFF	TGTGCCAGCACCCGGCCCGGGGGAGACACCGGGGAGCTGTTTTTT	TRBV7-8	TRBJ2-2	.	.
CASNSPVRESSYEQYF	TGTGCCAGTAATAGTCCGGTTCGGGAAAGCTCCTACGAGCAGTACTTC	TRBV19	TRBJ2-7	.	.
CASSPGTSGSSYNEQFF	TGCGCCAGCAGCCCGGGGACTAGCGGTAGCTCCTACAATGAGCAGTTCTTC	TRBV5-1	TRBJ2-1	.	TRBD2
CASSYRGATQYF	TGTGCCAGCAGCTACAGGGGGGCTACGCAGTATTTT	TRBV5-8	TRBJ2-3	.	TRBD1
CATSPAGVETQYF	TGTGCCACCAGCCCCGCGGGAGTGGAGACCCAGTACTTC	TRBV15	TRBJ2-5	.	TRBD2